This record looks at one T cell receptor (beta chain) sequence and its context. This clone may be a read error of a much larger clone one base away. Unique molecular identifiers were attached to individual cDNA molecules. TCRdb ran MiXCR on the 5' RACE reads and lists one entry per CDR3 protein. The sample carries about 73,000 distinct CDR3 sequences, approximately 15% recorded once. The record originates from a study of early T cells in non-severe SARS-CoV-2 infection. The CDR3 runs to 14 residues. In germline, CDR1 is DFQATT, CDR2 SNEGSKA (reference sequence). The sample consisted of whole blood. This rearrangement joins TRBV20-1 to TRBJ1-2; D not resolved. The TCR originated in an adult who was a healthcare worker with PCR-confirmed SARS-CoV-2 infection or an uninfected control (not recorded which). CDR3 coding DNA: TGCAGTGCTAAACGGACTCTCGGGAACTATGGCTACGCCTTC. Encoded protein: CSAKRTLGNYGYAF.